This passage covers 22 T cell receptor beta chains from one sample sequenced in a study of blood T cells in healthy people across ages (dated by TCRdb to between 2014 and 2016). Receptor amplification or capture employed 5' RACE. Sequencing was performed on an Illumina HiSeq 2500. The second PCR ran for about 7 to 11 cycles and used a J-beta primer mix along with a sample-barcoded 5' primer. TCRdb ran its own pipeline on the public reads, namely fastp trimming at Q25 and MiXCR clone calling, and kept in-frame beta chains. Every distinct CDR3 protein forms one entry, paired with its most common genes and DNA. The sample records fewer than 800,000 distinct CDR3 sequences, 20% to 25% of which are singletons. The ten largest clones represent 9.4% of the sample. Separately, the same data were catalogued under a study of T cells of mothers and their children.

The sequenced sample consisted of blood. Source of these receptors: a boy between 10 and 17 years old in good health.

This clonotype has a handful of counts. The chain carries TRBV6-5 and TRBJ1-2; a weak D match, TRBD1 (5 bases). Trimming stripped 6 bases from V and 2 bases from J, with 10 bases between. Germline-derived CDR1 and CDR2 are MNHEY and SVGAGI. The length of the CDR3 is 13 residues. CDR3 loop: CASSTTANYGYTF. CDR3 coding DNA: TGTGCCAGCAGCACGACAGCGAACTATGGCTACACCTTC.

This clonotype turned up a few times. V usage is TRBV27 and J usage is TRBJ2-4, with D possibly TRBD2 on 5 matching bases. The V gene lost 0 bases and the J gene lost 1 base, with 13 bases spanning the gap. The CDR3 has 17 residues. Germline CDR1 MNHEY, CDR2 SMNVEV (reference sequence). CDR3 region: CASSLSATRGAKNIQYF. The CDR3 DNA is TGTGCCAGCAGTTTATCGGCCACACGAGGGGCCAAAAACATTCAGTACTTC.

This clonotype was picked up a small number of times. The chain carries TRBV20-1 and TRBJ2-5, with 9 bases matching TRBD2. This CDR3 has 14 residues. Germline CDR1 is DFQATT and CDR2 is SNEGSKA (reference sequence). V gave up 8 bases and J gave up 5 bases; unmatched junction bases: 12. The CDR3 region is CSTRGSGSLETQYF. The CDR3 bases are TGCAGTACAAGGGGTAGCGGGAGCTTGGAGACCCAGTACTTC.

The chain uses TRBV20-1 and TRBJ2-7; D may be TRBD2 (5 bases). The CDR3 runs 12 residues. The germline V gene has CDR1 DFQATT and CDR2 SNEGSKA (reference sequence). CDR3 nucleotide sequence: TGCAGCTCAGCCGGGGAGTCCTACGAGCAGTACTTC. It specifies CSSAGESYEQYF.

This clonotype was detected a few times. The chain employs TRBV3-1 and TRBJ2-5; 14 nucleotides line up with TRBD2. The DNA end is a closer match to TRBJ2-1, so the J assignment may be wrong. The CDR3 spans 15 residues. Germline-derived CDR1 and CDR2 are LGHDT and YNNKEL (reference sequence). The CDR3 loop reads CASSRGGLAGDEQFF. CDR3 in DNA: TGTGCCAGCAGCCGGGGGGGACTAGCGGGAGACGAGCAGTTCTTC.

This chain joins TRBV20-1 and TRBJ2-3; 9 bases line up with TRBD2. The CDR3 runs 15 residues. The V gene end was trimmed by 3 bases and the J gene end by 5 bases; junction bases not matched to a gene: 9. Germline values: CDR1 DFQATT, CDR2 SNEGSKA (reference sequence). The CDR3 spells CSARDIAGVRDTQYF. The CDR3 region has the DNA TGCAGTGCTAGGGACATAGCGGGGGTGAGAGATACGCAGTATTTT.

This clonotype occurred a few times. The chain is built from TRBV7-9 and TRBJ2-7, with D possibly being TRBD2 (6 bases). Germline V gene sequence: CDR1 SEHNR, CDR2 FQNEAQ (reference sequence). V was clipped by 8 bases and J by 0 bases, with 14 bases between them. The CDR3 covers 14 residues. CDR3 DNA sequence: TGTGCCAGCGGTAGCAGCGGGCTCTCCTACGAGCAGTACTTC. Protein: CASGSSGLSYEQYF.

This clonotype was found a few times. The V gene is TRBV12-3 or TRBV12-4, the J gene TRBJ2-1; 8 bases agree with TRBD2. The V and J ends lost 4 bases and 2 bases, in that order; junction bases with no gene match: 7. This CDR3 region has 16 residues. The CDR3 protein is CASSSVAGRPYNEQFF. The CDR3 bases are TGTGCCAGCAGTTCCGTAGCGGGGAGGCCCTACAATGAGCAGTTCTTC.

The chain couples TRBV5-1 to TRBJ2-3, with 11 bases matching TRBD2. V lost 0 bases and J lost 2; bases outside the gene matches: 2. From germline, CDR1 is SGHRS and CDR2 YFSETQ. CDR3 length: 16 amino acids. The CDR3 region is CASSLGLAGYTDTQYF. The CDR3, as DNA: TGCGCCAGCAGCTTGGGACTAGCGGGATACACAGATACGCAGTATTTT.

This clonotype has just a few counts. In nucleotides, the CDR3 is TGTGCCAGCAGCTTATGGGACAGATTCTTTTCCAGCACTGAAGCTTTCTTT. Translated, it gives CASSLWDRFFSSTEAFF. This chain uses TRBV11-2 with TRBJ1-1; TRBD1 aligns across 7 bases. The V gene's germline CDR1 is SGHAT and CDR2 FQNNGV. The V gene end was trimmed by 2 bases and the J gene end by 4 bases; junction bases not matched to a gene: 13. CDR3 length: 17 residues.

J is TRBJ1-4 and V is TRBV6-2 or TRBV6-3; a possible D gene is TRBD1 (6 bases). The V end lost 5 bases, the J end lost 8 bases, and 21 bases lay between the germline ends. The CDR3 is made up of 16 amino acids. Germline V CDR1 and CDR2: MNHEY, SVGEGT. For the CDR3, the DNA is TGTGCCAGCAGTGGATATAAGACAGGAAACGGAGAAAAACTGTTTTTT. Its protein is CASSGYKTGNGEKLFF.

This clonotype was found a few times. The V call is TRBV12-3 or TRBV12-4, the J call TRBJ2-7; 11 bases are a match to TRBD1. The CDR3 extends over 15 amino acids. J lost 4 bases, V lost 6 bases, and 8 bases had no gene match. CDR3 nucleotides: TGTGCCAGCAGGTTTGGCGGGACAGGGGGATACGAGCAGTACTTC. Encoded protein: CASRFGGTGGYEQYF.

This clonotype was observed a few times. The chain joins TRBV29-1 to TRBJ2-5; D remains ambiguous. V lost 4 bases and J 0 bases, leaving 3 bases between the germline ends. This CDR3 contains 11 residues. Germline V gives CDR1 SQVTM, CDR2 ANQGSEA. This CDR3 reads CSVAYQETQYF. DNA for the CDR3: TGCAGCGTTGCTTACCAAGAGACCCAGTACTTC.

This clonotype was detected only a few times. The chain carries TRBV27 and TRBJ1-2, with 11 nucleotides matching TRBD1. Per germline, CDR1 MNHEY and CDR2 SMNVEV (reference sequence). V lost 4 bases and J lost 4; bases outside the gene matches: 5. The length of the CDR3 is 15 residues. CDR3 coding DNA: TGTGCCAGCAGTTATACCGGGACAGGGGGCTATGGCTACACCTTC. Its protein is CASSYTGTGGYGYTF.

Worth noting for this clonotype: Given a much more abundant clone one base away, this may be a read error. The rearrangement joins TRBV7-9 to TRBJ2-3; D is uncertain. The germline V and J ends were trimmed by 1 base and 5 bases, with 4 bases remaining between them. Looked up from germline, CDR1 is SEHNR and CDR2 is FQNEAQ (reference sequence). The CDR3 runs 12 residues. The CDR3 loop reads CASSLEEDTQYF. Written as DNA, the CDR3 is TGTGCCAGCAGCTTAGAGGAAGATACGCAGTATTTT.

This clonotype appeared a few times. V usage is TRBV27 and J usage is TRBJ1-1; D not resolved. CDR3 size: 11 residues. Looked up from germline, CDR1 is MNHEY and CDR2 is SMNVEV (reference sequence). The V and J ends lost 4 bases and 8 bases respectively, with 8 bases between them. CDR3 protein: CASSSPGEAFF. The CDR3 coding sequence is TGTGCCAGCAGTTCTCCTGGGGAAGCTTTCTTT.

This clonotype was seen more than once but under ten times. The J gene is TRBJ1-6, the V gene TRBV7-6; D is unresolved. There are 12 residues in the CDR3. Trimming took off 2 bases at V and 4 bases at J, with 0 bases between the two ends. Germline V lookup: CDR1 SGHVS, CDR2 FNYEAQ. CDR3 protein: CASSLYNSPLHF. CDR3 DNA: TGTGCCAGCAGCTTATATAATTCACCCCTCCACTTT.

This clonotype was observed at least ten times. This chain joins TRBV28 and TRBJ2-1, with D possibly TRBD1 on 5 matching bases. V was trimmed by 4 bases and J by 2 bases, leaving 9 bases between them. Germline V gene lookup returns CDR1 MDHEN and CDR2 SYDVKM. There are 14 residues in the CDR3. The CDR3 is CASSSAGPYNEQFF. The CDR3, as DNA: TGTGCCAGCAGTTCGGCAGGGCCCTACAATGAGCAGTTCTTC.

The chain combines TRBV12-3 or TRBV12-4 with TRBJ2-4; D uncertain. V was trimmed by 6 bases and J by 14 bases, leaving 20 bases between them. This CDR3 is 13 amino acids long. This chain's CDR3 is CASSPDRSALKYF. CDR3 nucleotide sequence: TGTGCCAGCAGCCCAGATCGATCGGCCCTAAAGTACTTC.

This clonotype was counted between two and nine times. This CDR3 is CASSPLAAEQYF. The CDR3 DNA follows: TGTGCCAGCTCACCACTAGCGGCCGAGCAGTACTTC. This chain uses TRBV18 with TRBJ2-5; D is possibly TRBD2 (6 bases). The last part of the DNA fits TRBJ2-7 better; the J call may be wrong. Germline CDR1 and CDR2: KGHSH and LQKENI. This CDR3 region has 12 residues.

The rearrangement links TRBV7-9 to TRBJ2-2; the D gene is possibly TRBD1 (6 bases). V was shortened by 5 bases and J by 3 bases, with 13 bases between the two germline ends. The CDR3 has 15 residues. The germline gives CDR1 SEHNR, CDR2 FQNEAQ (reference sequence). The CDR3 nucleotides are TGTGCCAGCAGCCGGGACACGGATGACACCGGGGAGCTGTTTTTT. Translation gives CASSRDTDDTGELFF.

The chain joins TRBV9 to TRBJ2-3; D is uncertain. V lost 0 bases and J 4 bases, leaving 9 bases between the germline ends. The CDR3 runs 14 residues. Per the germline V gene, CDR1 is SGDLS and CDR2 is YYNGEE. The CDR3 nucleotides are TGTGCCAGCAGCGTAGTGGCGTCCGCAGATACGCAGTATTTT. It yields the protein CASSVVASADTQYF. Using reference TRBV9 and TRBJ2-3 for the parts outside the CDR3, the full variable domain is DSGVTQTPKHLITATGQRVTLRCSPRSGDLSVYWYQQSLDQGLQFLIQYYNGEERAKGNILERFSAQQFPDLHSELNLSSLELGDSALYFCASSVVASADTQYFGPGTRLTVL.